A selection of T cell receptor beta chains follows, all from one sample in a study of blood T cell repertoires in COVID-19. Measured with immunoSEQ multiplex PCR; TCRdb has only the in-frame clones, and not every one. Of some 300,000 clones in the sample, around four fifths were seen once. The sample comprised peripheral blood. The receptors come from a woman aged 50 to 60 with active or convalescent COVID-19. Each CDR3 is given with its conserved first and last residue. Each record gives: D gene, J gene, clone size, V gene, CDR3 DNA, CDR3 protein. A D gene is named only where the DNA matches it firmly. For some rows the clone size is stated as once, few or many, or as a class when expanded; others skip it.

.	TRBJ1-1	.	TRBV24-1	TGTGCCACCCGTTCCTCGGGGAACACTGAAGCTTTCTTT	CATRSSGNTEAFF
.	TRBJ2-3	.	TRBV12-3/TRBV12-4	TGTGCCAGCAGTTTAGCGGAGTCCGGTACGCAGTATTTT	CASSLAESGTQYF
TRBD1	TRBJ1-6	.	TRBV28	TGTGCCAGCAACGGACAGGGTTCACCCCTCCACTTT	CASNGQGSPLHF
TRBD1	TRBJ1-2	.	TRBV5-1	TGCGCCAGCAGCTTGGTAGAGGGGGCAGTGAATGGCTACACCTTC	CASSLVEGAVNGYTF
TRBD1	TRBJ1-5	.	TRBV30	TGTGCCTGGAGTGTAGGGGGCAAGGATCAGCCCCAGCATTTT	CAWSVGGKDQPQHF
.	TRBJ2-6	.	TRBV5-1	TGCGCCAGCAACATCGCCTCTGGGGCCAACGTCCTGACTTTC	CASNIASGANVLTF
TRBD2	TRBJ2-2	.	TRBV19	TGTGCCAGTATTCAGCGGGGGGCCGGGGAGCTGTTTTTT	CASIQRGAGELFF
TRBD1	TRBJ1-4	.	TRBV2	TGTGCCAGCAGCCCGGGACAGGAGGGTGAAAAACTGTTTTTT	CASSPGQEGEKLFF
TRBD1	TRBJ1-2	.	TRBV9	TGTGCCAGCAGCGTGCAACCCCACGCCAGTGACAGGGTCGACACCTTC	CASSVQPHASDRVDTF
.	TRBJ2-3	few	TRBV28	TGTGCCAGCAGCCCCCCCTGGTATTTT	CASSPPWYF